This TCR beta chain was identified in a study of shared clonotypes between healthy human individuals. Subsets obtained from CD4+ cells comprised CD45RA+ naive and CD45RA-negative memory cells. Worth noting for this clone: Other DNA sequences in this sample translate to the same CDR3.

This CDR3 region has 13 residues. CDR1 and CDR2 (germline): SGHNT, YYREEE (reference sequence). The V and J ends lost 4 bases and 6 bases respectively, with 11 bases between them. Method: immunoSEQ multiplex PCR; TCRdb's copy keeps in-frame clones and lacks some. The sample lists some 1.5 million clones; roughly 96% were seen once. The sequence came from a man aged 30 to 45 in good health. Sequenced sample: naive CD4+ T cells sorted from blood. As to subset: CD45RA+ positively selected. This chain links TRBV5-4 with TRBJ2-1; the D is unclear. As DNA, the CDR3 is TGTGCCAGCAGCCCCCCCGGGTCCAATGAGCAGTTCTTC. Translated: CASSPPGSNEQFF.